This TCR beta chain derives from a study of blood T cell repertoires in COVID-19. About the study: The study drew acute and convalescent COVID-19 samples from the United States, Italy and Spain.

Seattle cases were enrolled at active infection and followed longitudinally. Authors' analysis steps: Estimates of nucleated cell counts were drawn from the amplification of reference gene primers. This table comes from immunoSEQ multiplex PCR, and its TCRdb copy is limited to in-frame clones, with some not included. The V and J calls and clone size come from that table; D and trimming were worked out from the DNA. The table records over 150,000 clones, 80% to 90% of them present only once. This CDR3 has 16 residues. From germline, CDR1 is SGHRS and CDR2 YFSETQ. V lost 4 bases and J lost 0; bases outside the gene matches: 4.

The sequence was collected from a woman aged 70-85 years with COVID-19, enrolled during active disease. Sequencing was carried out using peripheral blood. The chain is built from TRBV5-1 and TRBJ2-2; 9 bases are shared with TRBD1. The chain's CDR3 is CASSGGTGTNTGELFF. Written as DNA, the CDR3 is TGCGCCAGCAGCGGGGGGACAGGGACGAACACCGGGGAGCTGTTTTTT. Full variable domain (missing parts from reference TRBV5-1 and TRBJ2-2): KAGVTQTPRYLIKTRGQQVTLSCSPISGHRSVSWYQQTPGQGLQFLFEYFSETQRNKGNFPGRFSGRQFSNSRSEMNVSTLELGDSALYLCASSGGTGTNTGELFFGEGSRLTVL.